This T cell receptor (beta chain) was found in a study of T cell changes during pregnancy in multiple sclerosis. The CDR3 is 14 amino acids. The trim removed 4 bases at V and 4 bases at J, leaving 5 bases unmatched. Germline V gene data show CDR1 as SGHDT and CDR2 as YYEEEE. This table comes from immunoSEQ multiplex PCR, and its TCRdb copy is limited to in-frame clones, with some not included. Of around 51,000 clones in the sample, about 92% are singletons; the top ten hold around 1.9%. This TCR was recovered from a female donor with multiple sclerosis, enrolled in a pregnancy study. The material was peripheral blood, obtained in the second trimester of pregnancy. The genes are TRBV5-6 and TRBJ2-3, with 8 bases matching TRBD2. The CDR3 sequence is CASSHGLAADTQYF. CDR3 DNA sequence: TGTGCCAGCAGCCACGGACTAGCAGCAGATACGCAGTATTTT. Combining the CDR3 with reference TRBV5-6 and TRBJ2-3 gives the whole variable domain DAGVTQSPTHLIKTRGQQVTLRCSPKSGHDTVSWYQQALGQGPQFIFQYYEEEERQRGNFPDRFSGHQFPNYSSELNVNALLLGDSALYLCASSHGLAADTQYFGPGTRLTVL.